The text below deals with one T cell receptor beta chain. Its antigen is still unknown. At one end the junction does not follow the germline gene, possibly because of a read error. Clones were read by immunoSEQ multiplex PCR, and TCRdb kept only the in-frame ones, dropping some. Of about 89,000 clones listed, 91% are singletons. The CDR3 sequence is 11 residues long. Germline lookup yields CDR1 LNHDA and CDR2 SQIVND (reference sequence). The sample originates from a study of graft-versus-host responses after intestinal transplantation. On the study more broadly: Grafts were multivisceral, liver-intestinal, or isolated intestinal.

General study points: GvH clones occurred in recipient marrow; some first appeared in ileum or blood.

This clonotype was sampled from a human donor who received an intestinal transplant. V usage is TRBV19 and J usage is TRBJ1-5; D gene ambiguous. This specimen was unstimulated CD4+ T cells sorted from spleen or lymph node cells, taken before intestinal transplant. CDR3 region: CASSSGGYEDF. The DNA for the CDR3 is TGTGCCAGTAGCTCGGGCGGGTACGAGGATTTT.